This record covers a single T cell receptor (beta chain). Its target is not known. Reprocessing the 5' RACE reads, TCRdb reports a single entry for every CDR3 protein and omits DNA. The table gives just over 300,000 distinct CDR3 sequences; the top ten clones make up more than 4.5% of it. This sample was taken from a study of monozygotic twins with inflammatory bowel disease. CDR1 and CDR2 (germline): SGDLS, YYNGEE. The CDR3 consists of 14 residues. Study-wide results and limits: The inverse Simpson measure of TCRbeta diversity was lower in IBD patients than in healthy co-twins.

Sequencing was carried out using blood. This TCR derives from a human donor with ulcerative colitis or Crohn's disease, or a healthy co-twin of an affected twin (not recorded which). The rearrangement joins TRBV9 to TRBJ2-5; TCRdb names TRBD1, which stays unverified in the absence of DNA. This chain's CDR3 is CASSVVDGGETQYF.